This passage covers 5 T cell receptor beta chains from one sample sequenced in a study of stem cell transplantation in POMP-related autoinflammatory disease. Clones were read by immunoSEQ multiplex PCR, and TCRdb kept only the in-frame ones, dropping some. The sample includes tens of thousands of clones, roughly 90% seen only once; the top ten take 0.55% to 0.85%. The sequenced sample was CD4+ T cells from PBMCs, obtained after stem cell transplantation. The receptors originated from a human patient with POMP-related autoinflammation and immune dysregulation (PRAID). Some T cells could come from the graft donor.

The rearrangement joins TRBV7-6 to TRBJ1-4, with no clear D. Germline V gene lookup returns CDR1 SGHVS and CDR2 FNYEAQ. V shed 2 bases and J shed 3 bases, with 10 bases lying between them. The CDR3 extends over 15 amino acids. The CDR3, as DNA: TGTGCCAGCAGCTTAAATGGGCAGGCTAATGAAAAACTGTTTTTT. This translates into CASSLNGQANEKLFF.

This chain connects TRBV27 to TRBJ2-7, with TRBD1 matching over 8 bases. The germline V gene has CDR1 MNHEY and CDR2 SMNVEV (reference sequence). There are 15 residues in the CDR3. The V segment lost 5 bases and the J segment 7 bases; nucleotides outside the gene matches: 13. CDR3 DNA: TGTGCCAGCAGTGGACGCATCGGACAGGGCCGGGAGCAGTACTTC. This encodes CASSGRIGQGREQYF.

In its sample, this clone was seen once. The rearrangement uses TRBV2 and TRBJ2-5, with D perhaps matching TRBD2 (6 bases). The germline V gene encodes CDR1 SNHLY and CDR2 FYNNEI. V shed 7 bases and J shed 7 bases, with 13 bases lying between them. The CDR3 runs 12 residues. CDR3 in DNA: TGTGCCAGCAACGGGTTCGGGGGGACCCAGTACTTC. Its protein product is CASNGFGGTQYF.

This chain joins TRBV7-8 and TRBJ2-1; 14 bases match TRBD2. This CDR3 region has 15 residues. The junction had 2 bases not matched to a gene; V was cut back by 6 bases and J by 4 bases. Per the germline V gene, CDR1 is SGHVS and CDR2 is FQNEAQ. The CDR3, as DNA: TGTGCCAGCAGGCGACTAGCGGGGGGGTACAATGAGCAGTTCTTC. It specifies CASRRLAGGYNEQFF.

This chain uses TRBV19 with TRBJ2-1; D is unresolved. Trimming took 3 bases from V and 5 from J, leaving 14 bases between them. CDR1 is LNHDA and CDR2 is SQIVND in the germline V gene (reference sequence). The CDR3 has 15 residues. The CDR3 reads CASSIVPAHDNEQFF. CDR3 sequence (DNA): TGTGCCAGTAGTATTGTTCCGGCCCACGACAATGAGCAGTTCTTC.